A single sample is the source of the 6 T cell receptor beta chains below, sequenced in a study of shared clonotypes between healthy human individuals. CD8 cells regarded as naive lacked CD45RO, were positively chosen for CCR7, and omitted terminally differentiated effector memory CD45RA+ cells. Sequencing was performed with immunoSEQ multiplex PCR; in TCRdb, only in-frame clones are kept and a portion is missing. The sample lists around 640,000 clones, around 96% occurring once. Sequenced material: naive CD8+ T cells sorted from blood. Receptors originate from a woman aged 25 to 39 in good health.

This rearrangement joins TRBV10-2 to TRBJ1-2; D remains ambiguous. V lost 10 bases to trimming and J lost 7 bases, with 13 bases between them. The CDR3 length is 11 residues. Germline V lookup: CDR1 WSHSY, CDR2 SAAADI. The CDR3 reads CATLGRRGYTF. Here the CDR3 DNA reads TGCGCCACCCTGGGCCGTCGTGGCTACACCTTC.

This chain joins TRBV4-1 and TRBJ2-7; D possibly uses TRBD1 or TRBD2 (5 bases each). This CDR3 is built from 13 residues. Germline V gene data show CDR1 as MGHRA and CDR2 as YSYEKL. Trimming removed 3 bases at V and 3 bases at J, with 9 bases between. The DNA of the CDR3 is TGCGCCAGCAGCCAGGGGGTGCACTACGAGCAGTACTTC. Its protein product is CASSQGVHYEQYF.

The chain recombines TRBV19 with TRBJ2-5; 9 bases map to TRBD2. Germline CDR1 is LNHDA and CDR2 is SQIVND (reference sequence). V gave up 6 bases and J gave up 0 bases; unmatched junction bases: 8. The CDR3 covers 16 residues. CDR3 coding DNA: TGTGCCAGTAGCCTCGGGACTAGCCTGTACCAAGAGACCCAGTACTTC. Its protein is CASSLGTSLYQETQYF.

The chain is built from TRBV13 and TRBJ1-5; the match to TRBD1 covers 8 bases. With V trimmed by 0 bases and J by 4 bases, 5 bases remained unmatched. Per germline, CDR1 PRHDT and CDR2 FYEKMQ (reference sequence). This CDR3 comprises 16 residues. The CDR3 loop is CASSLGPGTGNQPQHF. The CDR3 DNA reads TGTGCCAGCAGCTTAGGCCCCGGGACAGGTAATCAGCCCCAGCATTTT.

The chain has TRBV5-1 and TRBJ2-7; D gene ambiguous. Germline CDR1 SGHRS, CDR2 YFSETQ. The CDR3 loop spans 15 amino acids. Trimming removed 5 bases from V and 0 bases from J, with 15 bases in between. The CDR3 reads CASRRRAWSSYEQYF. The CDR3 nucleotides read TGCGCCAGCAGGAGACGTGCTTGGTCCTCCTACGAGCAGTACTTC.

This chain uses TRBV15 with TRBJ1-1; possibly TRBD1 for D (5 bases). The germline V gene encodes CDR1 LNHNV and CDR2 YYDKDF (reference sequence). This CDR3 has 19 residues. V was trimmed by 5 bases and J by 5 bases, leaving 30 bases between them. CDR3 region: CATSQGYSRPERESTEAFF. The DNA for the CDR3 is TGTGCCACCAGCCAGGGATACTCTCGGCCGGAACGGGAGTCTACTGAAGCTTTCTTT.